This record looks at one TCR beta chain sequence and its context. The target of this receptor is not known. No clone much larger than this one lies a single base away; base qualities are absent. For CDR1 and CDR2, the germline V gene lists SGHRS and YFSETQ. V is pared back by 4 bases and J by 8 bases, with 21 bases lying between the germline termini. The CDR3 contains 16 residues, cysteine and phenylalanine counted. This entry keeps only the CDR3 DNA: 48 bases, framed from base 1. The data are from a study of T cell changes during pregnancy in multiple sclerosis (dated by TCRdb to the late 2010s). About the study as a whole: Changes in the T cell repertoire over the course of pregnancy were examined in this study in women with multiple sclerosis.

Libraries were prepared through the immunoSEQ multiplex PCR assay. The table comes from immuneACCESS by way of TCRdb, which keeps in-frame sequences with V and J called. Part of the clones is missing from these tables; in studies checked, under half for an unresolved V gene and the rest for unknown reasons. For this sample the table gives approximately 32,000 clones, of which roughly 90% were detected only once. About 5% of the sample lies in the top ten. In this chain, TRBV5-1 is recombined with TRBJ2-2; D gene: possibly TRBD2, on 5 matching bases. The specimen comprised CD8+ T cells from peripheral blood mononuclear cells, sampled in the first trimester of pregnancy. The clonotype originates from a female donor with multiple sclerosis, enrolled in a pregnancy study. The nucleotide sequence is given as TGCGCCAGCAGCCCTCTAGCTCCTAGGGATAGGGGGGAGCTGTTTTTT. Translated, this gives CASSPLAPRDRGELFF.